This TCR beta chain was recorded in a study of T cells after yellow fever vaccination. Template switching by 5'RACE produced TCR cDNA, adding a universal primer site and UMIs. One entry per CDR3 protein, called by TCRdb with MiXCR from the 5' RACE reads. The sample lists 45,000 to 60,000 distinct CDR3 sequences, 6.6% occurring once. General study findings and limits: The study noted that FACS-sorted repertoires could contain abundant clonotypes contaminating from the bulk population.

The table lists this clonotype with a few counts. CDR3 size: 12 residues. The V gene lost 2 bases and the J gene lost 3 bases, with 6 bases spanning the gap. Germline CDR1 SGHDT, CDR2 YYEEEE. The chain recombines TRBV5-6 with TRBJ2-7, with TRBD2 as a possible D gene (6 bases). The receptor comes from a man aged 18-30 years who received the YFV17D yellow fever vaccine. Sequenced here: CD8+ T cells not binding an NS4B(214-222) dextramer, sorted from PBMCs, sampled roughly 46 days after the first yellow fever vaccination. CDR3 residues: CASSFGGYEQYV. The CDR3 DNA is TGTGCCAGCAGCTTCGGGGGCTACGAGCAGTACGTC.